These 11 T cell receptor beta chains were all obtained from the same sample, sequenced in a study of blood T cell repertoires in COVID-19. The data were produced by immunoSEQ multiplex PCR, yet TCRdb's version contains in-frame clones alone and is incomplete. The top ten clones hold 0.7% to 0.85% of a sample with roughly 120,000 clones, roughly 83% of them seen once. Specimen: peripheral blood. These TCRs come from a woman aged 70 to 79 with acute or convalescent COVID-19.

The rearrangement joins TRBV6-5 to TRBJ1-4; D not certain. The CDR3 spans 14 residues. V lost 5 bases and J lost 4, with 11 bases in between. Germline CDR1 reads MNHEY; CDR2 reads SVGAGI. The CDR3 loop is CASSRAGLNEKLFF. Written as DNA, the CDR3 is TGTGCCAGCAGTAGGGCGGGCCTTAATGAAAAACTGTTTTTT.

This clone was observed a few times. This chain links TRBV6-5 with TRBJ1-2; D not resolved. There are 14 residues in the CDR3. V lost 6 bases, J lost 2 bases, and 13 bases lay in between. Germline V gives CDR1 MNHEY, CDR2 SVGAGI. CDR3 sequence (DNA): TGTGCCAGCAGCCAGAGAGGGCACAACTATGGCTACACCTTC. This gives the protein CASSQRGHNYGYTF.

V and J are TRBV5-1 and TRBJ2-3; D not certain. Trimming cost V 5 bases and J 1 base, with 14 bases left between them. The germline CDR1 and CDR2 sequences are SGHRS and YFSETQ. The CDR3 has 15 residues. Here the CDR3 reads CASRDFERGTDTQYF. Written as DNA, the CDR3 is TGCGCCAGCAGGGATTTCGAGCGCGGCACAGATACGCAGTATTTT.

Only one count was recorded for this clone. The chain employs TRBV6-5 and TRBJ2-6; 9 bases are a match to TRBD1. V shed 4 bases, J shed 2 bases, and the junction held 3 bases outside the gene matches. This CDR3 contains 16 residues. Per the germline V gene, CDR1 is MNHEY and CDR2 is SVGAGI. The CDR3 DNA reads TGTGCCAGCAGTTCGGGACAGGGCGCTGGGGCCAACGTCCTGACTTTC. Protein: CASSSGQGAGANVLTF.

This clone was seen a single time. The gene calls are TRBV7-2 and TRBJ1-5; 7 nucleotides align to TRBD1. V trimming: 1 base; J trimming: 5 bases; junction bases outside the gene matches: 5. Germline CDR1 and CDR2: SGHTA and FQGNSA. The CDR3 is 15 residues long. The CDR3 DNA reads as TGTGCCAGCAGCTTAGGCAGGGGGTTTGATCAGCCCCAGCATTTT. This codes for CASSLGRGFDQPQHF.

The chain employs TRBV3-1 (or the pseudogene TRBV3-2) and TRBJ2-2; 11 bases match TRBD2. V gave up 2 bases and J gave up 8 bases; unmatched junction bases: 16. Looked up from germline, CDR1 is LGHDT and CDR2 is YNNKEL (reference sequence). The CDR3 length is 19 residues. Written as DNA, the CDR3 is TGTGCCAGCAGCCAAATAGGGACTAGCGGCCCCCTAGGCCGTGGGGAGCTGTTTTTT. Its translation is CASSQIGTSGPLGRGELFF.

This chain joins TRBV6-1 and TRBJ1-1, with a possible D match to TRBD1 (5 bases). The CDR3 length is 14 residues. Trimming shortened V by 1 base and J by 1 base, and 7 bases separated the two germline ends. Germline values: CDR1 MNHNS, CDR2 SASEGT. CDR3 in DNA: TGTGCCAGCAGTGAAGGGGGCGGGAACACTGAAGCTTTCTTT. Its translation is CASSEGGGNTEAFF.

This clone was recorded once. The CDR3 DNA sequence: TGCGCCAGCAGCCAGGGACAGAATAATGAAAAACTGTTTTTT. Amino acid sequence: CASSQGQNNEKLFF. This chain uses TRBV5-1 with TRBJ1-4; 7 bases align to TRBD1. The CDR3 consists of 14 residues. Losses at the gene ends were 4 bases for V and 4 bases for J; bases not matched to a gene: 4. Germline values: CDR1 SGHRS, CDR2 YFSETQ.

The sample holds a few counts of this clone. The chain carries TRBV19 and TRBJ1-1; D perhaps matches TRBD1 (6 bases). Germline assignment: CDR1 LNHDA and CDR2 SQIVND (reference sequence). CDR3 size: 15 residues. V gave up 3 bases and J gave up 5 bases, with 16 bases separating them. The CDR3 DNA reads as TGTGCCAGTAGTATCCTCGGGGGGGCGCGGACTGAAGCTTTCTTT. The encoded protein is CASSILGGARTEAFF.

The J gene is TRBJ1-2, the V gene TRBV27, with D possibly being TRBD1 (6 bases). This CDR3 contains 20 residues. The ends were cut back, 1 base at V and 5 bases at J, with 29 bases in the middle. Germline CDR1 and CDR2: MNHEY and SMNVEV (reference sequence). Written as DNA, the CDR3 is TGTGCCAGCAGTTTATGGCCCGGGACAACAAGGGCCGCTCTTAATTATGGCTACACCTTC. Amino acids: CASSLWPGTTRAALNYGYTF.

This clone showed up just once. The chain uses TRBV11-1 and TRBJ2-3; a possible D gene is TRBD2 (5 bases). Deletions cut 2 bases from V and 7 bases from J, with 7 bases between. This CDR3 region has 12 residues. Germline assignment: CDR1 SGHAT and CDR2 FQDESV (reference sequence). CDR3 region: CASSLPGNTQYF. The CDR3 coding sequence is TGTGCCAGCAGCTTACCCGGGAATACGCAGTATTTT.